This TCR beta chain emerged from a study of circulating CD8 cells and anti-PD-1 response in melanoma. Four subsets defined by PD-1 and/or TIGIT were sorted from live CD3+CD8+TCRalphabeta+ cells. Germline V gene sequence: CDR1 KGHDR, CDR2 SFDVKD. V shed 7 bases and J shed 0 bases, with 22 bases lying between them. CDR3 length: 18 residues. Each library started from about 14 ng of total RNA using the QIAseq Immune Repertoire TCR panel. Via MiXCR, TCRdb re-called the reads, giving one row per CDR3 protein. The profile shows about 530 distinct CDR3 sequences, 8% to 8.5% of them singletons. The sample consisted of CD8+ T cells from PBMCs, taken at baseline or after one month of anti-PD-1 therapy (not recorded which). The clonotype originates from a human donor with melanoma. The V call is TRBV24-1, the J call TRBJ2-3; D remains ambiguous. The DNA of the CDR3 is TGTGCCACCAGGGCCTGCGAAGGGAACAGTTCTAGCACAGATACGCAGTATTTT. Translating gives CATRACEGNSSSTDTQYF.